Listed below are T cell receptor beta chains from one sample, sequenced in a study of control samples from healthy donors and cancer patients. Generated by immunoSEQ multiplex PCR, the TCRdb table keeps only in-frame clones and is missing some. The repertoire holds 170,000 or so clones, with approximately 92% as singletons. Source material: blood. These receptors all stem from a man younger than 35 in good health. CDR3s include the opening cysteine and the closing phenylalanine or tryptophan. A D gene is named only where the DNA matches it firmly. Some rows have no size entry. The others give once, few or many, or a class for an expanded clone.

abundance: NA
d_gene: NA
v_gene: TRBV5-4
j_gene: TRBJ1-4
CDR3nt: TGTGCCAGCAGCCCGTCGGGACGGGGAAATGAAAAACTGTTTTTT
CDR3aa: CASSPSGRGNEKLFF

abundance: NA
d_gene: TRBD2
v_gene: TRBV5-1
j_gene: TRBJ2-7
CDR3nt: TGCGCCAGCAGCTACTCTAGCGGGGAGGCCTACGAGCAGTACTTC
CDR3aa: CASSYSSGEAYEQYF

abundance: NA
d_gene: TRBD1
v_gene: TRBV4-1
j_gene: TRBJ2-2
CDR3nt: TGCGCCAGCAGCCAAGGGTTTGGGACAGGGGGCACCGGGGAGCTGTTTTTT
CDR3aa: CASSQGFGTGGTGELFF

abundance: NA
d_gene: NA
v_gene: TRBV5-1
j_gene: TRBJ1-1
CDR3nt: TGCGCCAGCAGCTTGGTGGGGGCATACACTGAAGCTTTCTTT
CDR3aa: CASSLVGAYTEAFF

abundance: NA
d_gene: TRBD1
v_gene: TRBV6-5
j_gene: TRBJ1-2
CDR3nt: TGTGCCAGCACCTACAAGCTGACAGGGTCCTATGGCTACACCTTC
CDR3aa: CASTYKLTGSYGYTF

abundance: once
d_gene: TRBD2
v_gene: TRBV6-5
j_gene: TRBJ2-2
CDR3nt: TGTGCCAGCGGTCGGGGGGGGCCTACCGGGGAGCTGTTTTTT
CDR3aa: CASGRGGPTGELFF

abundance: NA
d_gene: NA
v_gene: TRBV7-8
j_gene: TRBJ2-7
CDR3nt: TGTGCCAGCAGCTCCGGGGACGGACTTGCCCACGAGCAGTACTTC
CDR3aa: CASSSGDGLAHEQYF

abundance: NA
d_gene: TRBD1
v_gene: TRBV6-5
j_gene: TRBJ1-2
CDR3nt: TGTGCCAGCAGCCCGGGACAGGGGACGGGTGGCTACACCTTC
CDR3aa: CASSPGQGTGGYTF

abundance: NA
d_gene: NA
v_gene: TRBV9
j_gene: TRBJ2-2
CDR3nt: TGTGCCAGCAGCATCCAGGGGACCACCGGGGAGCTGTTTTTT
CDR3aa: CASSIQGTTGELFF

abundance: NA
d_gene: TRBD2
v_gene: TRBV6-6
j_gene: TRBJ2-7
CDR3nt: TGTGCCAGCAGTCCCCGTAGCGGGCTCGTCTTCTACGAGCAGTACTTC
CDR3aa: CASSPRSGLVFYEQYF

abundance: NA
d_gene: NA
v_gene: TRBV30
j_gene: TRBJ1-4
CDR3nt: TGTGCCTGGAGTGTACAAGGGATCGAAAAACTGTTTTTT
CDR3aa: CAWSVQGIEKLFF

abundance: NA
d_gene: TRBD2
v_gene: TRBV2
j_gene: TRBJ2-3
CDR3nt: TGTGCCAGCATGCCCCAGCGGGGGAGTAATACGCAGTATTTT
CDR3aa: CASMPQRGSNTQYF

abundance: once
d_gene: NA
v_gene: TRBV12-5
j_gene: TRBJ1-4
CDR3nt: TGTGCTAGTAGGATACAGGGAAATGAAAAACTGTTTTTT
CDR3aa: CASRIQGNEKLFF

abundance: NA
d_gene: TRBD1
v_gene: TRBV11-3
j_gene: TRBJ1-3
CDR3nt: TGTGCCAGCAGCACAGGGGCTGGAAACACCATATATTTT
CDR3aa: CASSTGAGNTIYF

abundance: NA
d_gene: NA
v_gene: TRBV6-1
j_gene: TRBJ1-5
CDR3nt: TGTGCCAGCAGTGAGGGGCAGCCCCAGCATTTT
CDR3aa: CASSEGQPQHF

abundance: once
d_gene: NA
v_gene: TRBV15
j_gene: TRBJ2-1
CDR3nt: TGTGCCACCAGCAGGGACCGCCCCAGCTCCTACAATGAGCAGTTCTTC
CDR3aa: CATSRDRPSSYNEQFF

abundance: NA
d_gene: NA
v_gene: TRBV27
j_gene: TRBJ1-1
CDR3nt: TGTGCCAGCAGTTTATCGGGGCGTGACACTGAAGCTTTCTTT
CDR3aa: CASSLSGRDTEAFF

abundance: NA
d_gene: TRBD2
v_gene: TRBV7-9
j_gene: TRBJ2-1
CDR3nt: TGTGCCAGCAGTAGGAGCGGGGTCGATTACAATGAGCAGTTCTTC
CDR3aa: CASSRSGVDYNEQFF

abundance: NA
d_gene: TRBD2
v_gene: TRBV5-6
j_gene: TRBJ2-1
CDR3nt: TGTGCCAGCAGCCCGACTAGCGGGGGGCCCAATGAGCAGTTCTTC
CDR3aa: CASSPTSGGPNEQFF

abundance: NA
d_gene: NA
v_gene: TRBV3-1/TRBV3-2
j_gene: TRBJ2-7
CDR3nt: TGTGCCAGCAGCCCATTCCCCCGGGACATCTCTACGGTCGGGGAGCAGTACTTC
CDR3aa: CASSPFPRDISTVGEQYF

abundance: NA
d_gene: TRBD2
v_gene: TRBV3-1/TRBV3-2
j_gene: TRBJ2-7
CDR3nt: TGTGCCAGCAGCCTAAACTCCGGGACGGGGAGGGCCGAGCAGTACTTC
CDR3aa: CASSLNSGTGRAEQYF

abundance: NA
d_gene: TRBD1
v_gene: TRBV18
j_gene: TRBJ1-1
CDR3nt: TGTGCCAGCTCACCCCTAACAGGGGGCACTGAAGCTTTCTTT
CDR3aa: CASSPLTGGTEAFF

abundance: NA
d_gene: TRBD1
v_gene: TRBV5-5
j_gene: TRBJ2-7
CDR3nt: TGTGCCAGCACCCGACAGGGAGTGTACGAGCAGTACTTC
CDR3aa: CASTRQGVYEQYF

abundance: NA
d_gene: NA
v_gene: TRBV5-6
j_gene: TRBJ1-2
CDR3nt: TGTGCCAGCAGCTTGGGGCAGTTGGAATCCGCCTACACCTTC
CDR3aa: CASSLGQLESAYTF

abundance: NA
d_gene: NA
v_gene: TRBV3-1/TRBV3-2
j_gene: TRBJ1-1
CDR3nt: TGTGCCAGCAGCCTCCGAATGGGGGGTTACGGTCCTGAAGCTTTCTTT
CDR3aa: CASSLRMGGYGPEAFF

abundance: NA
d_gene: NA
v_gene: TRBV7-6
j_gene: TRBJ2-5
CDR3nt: TGTGCCAGCACCATAGGGGCAACTACTTCGTACCAAGAGACCCAGTACTTC
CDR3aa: CASTIGATTSYQETQYF

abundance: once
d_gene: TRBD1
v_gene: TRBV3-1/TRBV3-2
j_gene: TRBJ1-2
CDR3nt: TGTGCCAGCAGCCGCGGGACAGGGCAAGGCTACACCTTC
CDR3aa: CASSRGTGQGYTF

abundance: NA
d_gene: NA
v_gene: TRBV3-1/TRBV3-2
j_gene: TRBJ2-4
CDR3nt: TGTGCCAGCAGCCTCTCATCCGTGGGAGAAAACATTCAGTACTTC
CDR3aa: CASSLSSVGENIQYF

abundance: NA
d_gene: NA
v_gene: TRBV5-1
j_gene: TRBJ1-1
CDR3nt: TGCGCCAGCAGCTTGGCCTTGGGGGGGATAGGAAGCACTGAAGCTTTCTTT
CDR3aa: CASSLALGGIGSTEAFF

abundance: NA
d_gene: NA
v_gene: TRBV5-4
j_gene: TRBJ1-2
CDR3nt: TGTGCCAGCAGCTTGGGCGAGGGGACCAAAGATTTCTTC
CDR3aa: CASSLGEGTKDFF

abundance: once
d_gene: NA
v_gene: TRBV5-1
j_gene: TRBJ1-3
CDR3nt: TGCGCCAGCAGCCCAGGACCACAGGCTGGACCTGGAAACACCATATATTTT
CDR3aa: CASSPGPQAGPGNTIYF

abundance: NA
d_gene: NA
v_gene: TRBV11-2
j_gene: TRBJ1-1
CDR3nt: TGTGCCAGCAGCCGAGGCACTGAAGCTTTCTTT
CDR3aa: CASSRGTEAFF

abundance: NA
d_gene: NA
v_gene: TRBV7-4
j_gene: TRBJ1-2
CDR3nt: TGTGCCAGCAGCTTTTATGACTACACCTTC
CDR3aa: CASSFYDYTF

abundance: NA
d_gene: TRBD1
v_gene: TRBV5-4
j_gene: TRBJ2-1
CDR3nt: TGTGCCACCCTTCCAGGGGGCCCTGGCTCCTACAATGAGCAGTTCTTC
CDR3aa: CATLPGGPGSYNEQFF

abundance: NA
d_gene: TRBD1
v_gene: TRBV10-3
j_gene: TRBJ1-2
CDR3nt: TGTGCCATCAGTGGGAGAGGGGGCGCGGACTATGGCTACACCTTC
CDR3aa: CAISGRGGADYGYTF

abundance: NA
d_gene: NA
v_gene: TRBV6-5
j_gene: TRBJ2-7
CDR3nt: TGTGCCAGCAGTTACGGGCAGGGCCTCGAGCAGTACTTC
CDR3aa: CASSYGQGLEQYF

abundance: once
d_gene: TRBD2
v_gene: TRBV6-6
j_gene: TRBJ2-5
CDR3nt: TGTGCCAGCAGTCCAAGGAGCGGGGGGGCCCCCCGCGGGACCCAGTACTTC
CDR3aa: CASSPRSGGAPRGTQYF

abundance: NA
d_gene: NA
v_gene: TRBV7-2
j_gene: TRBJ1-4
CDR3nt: TGTGCCAGCAGCTCCGGGATCACAACTAATGAAAAACTGTTTTTT
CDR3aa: CASSSGITTNEKLFF

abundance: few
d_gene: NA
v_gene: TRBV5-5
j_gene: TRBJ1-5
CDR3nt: TGTGCCAGCAGCTTGTACGGGGGCGACGACCTGAATCAGCCCCAGCATTTT
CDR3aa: CASSLYGGDDLNQPQHF

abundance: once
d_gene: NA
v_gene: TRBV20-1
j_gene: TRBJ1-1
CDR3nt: TGCAGTGTAGAGGGAGGAACTGAAGCTTTCTTT
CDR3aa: CSVEGGTEAFF

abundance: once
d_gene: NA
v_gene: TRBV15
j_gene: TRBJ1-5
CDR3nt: TGTGCCACCAGCCGCCTTGAGGGGACTAATCAGCCCCAGCATTTT
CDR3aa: CATSRLEGTNQPQHF

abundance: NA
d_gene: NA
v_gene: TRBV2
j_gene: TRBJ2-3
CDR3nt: TGTGCCAGCAGTGTATTCAGGGAAGATACGCAGTATTTT
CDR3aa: CASSVFREDTQYF

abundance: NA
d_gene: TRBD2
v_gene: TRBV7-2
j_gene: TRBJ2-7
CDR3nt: TGTGCCAGCAGCTTCGGCGGGGGGGCCTACGAGCAGTACTTC
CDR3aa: CASSFGGGAYEQYF

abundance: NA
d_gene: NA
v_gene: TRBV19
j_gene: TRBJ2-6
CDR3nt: TGTGCCAGTAGTACAGATCCTTCACCTGGGGCCAACGTCCTGACTTTC
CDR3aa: CASSTDPSPGANVLTF

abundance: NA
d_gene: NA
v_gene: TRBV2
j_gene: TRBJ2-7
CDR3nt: TGTGCCAGCAGTGCCACCCCAGGAGGCACCGAGCAGTACTTC
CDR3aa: CASSATPGGTEQYF

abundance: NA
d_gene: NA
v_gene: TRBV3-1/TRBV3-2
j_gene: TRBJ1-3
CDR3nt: TGTGCCAGCAGTAAAACGGGGCAGGGTGTAGGCACCATATATTTT
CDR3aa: CASSKTGQGVGTIYF

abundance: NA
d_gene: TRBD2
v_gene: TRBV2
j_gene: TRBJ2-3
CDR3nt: TGTGCCAGCAGTGAAGAGGGACTAGGGACAGATACGCAGTATTTT
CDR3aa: CASSEEGLGTDTQYF

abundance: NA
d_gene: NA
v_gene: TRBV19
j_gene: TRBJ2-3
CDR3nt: TGTGCCAGTAGGCACTCCTCCACAGATACGCAGTATTTT
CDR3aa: CASRHSSTDTQYF

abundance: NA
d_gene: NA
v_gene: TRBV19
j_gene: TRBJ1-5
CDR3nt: TGTGCCAGTAGTATAATACAGGTCAATCAGCCCCAGCATTTT
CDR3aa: CASSIIQVNQPQHF

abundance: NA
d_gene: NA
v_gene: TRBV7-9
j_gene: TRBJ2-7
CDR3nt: TGTGCCAGCAGCTTGGAGGGACAGAGCTCCTACGAGCAGTACTTC
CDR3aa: CASSLEGQSSYEQYF

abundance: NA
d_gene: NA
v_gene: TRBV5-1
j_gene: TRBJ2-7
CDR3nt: TGCGCCAGTGCACTATGGGACGGCACCTACGAGCAGTACTTC
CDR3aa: CASALWDGTYEQYF

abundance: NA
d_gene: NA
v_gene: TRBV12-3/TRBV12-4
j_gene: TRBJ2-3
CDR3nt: TGTGCCAGCAGCATGAATCGGGGAGATACGCAGTATTTT
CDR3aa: CASSMNRGDTQYF

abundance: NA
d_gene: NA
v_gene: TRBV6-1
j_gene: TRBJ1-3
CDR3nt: TGTGCCAGCAGTGAAGTCTTACGACAAAGCTCTGGAAACACCATATATTTT
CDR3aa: CASSEVLRQSSGNTIYF

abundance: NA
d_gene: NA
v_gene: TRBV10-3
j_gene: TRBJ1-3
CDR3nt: TGTGCCATCAGTGCACACCTTTCTTTACCTGGAAACACCATATATTTT
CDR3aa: CAISAHLSLPGNTIYF